Described below is a single T cell receptor (beta chain) sequence and its context. This entry belongs to a study of shared clonotypes between healthy human individuals. The table came from immunoSEQ multiplex PCR; TCRdb's copy has only in-frame clones and leaves some out. Found here are about 520,000 clones, around 96% of them singletons; the top ten hold about 0.06%. CDR1 SNHLY and CDR2 FYNNEI come from the germline V gene. V was clipped by 0 bases and J by 2 bases; unmatched bases: 5. The CDR3 is 16 residues long. The V call is TRBV2, the J call TRBJ2-7; 9 bases match TRBD2. The sequence derives from a woman aged 30 to 39 in good health. Sequenced material: naive CD4+ T cells sorted from blood. The subset is: CD45RA+ positively selected. CDR3 nucleotide sequence: TGTGCCAGCAGTGAAGCGGCGGGAGGGAACACCTACGAGCAGTACTTC. It is translated as CASSEAAGGNTYEQYF.